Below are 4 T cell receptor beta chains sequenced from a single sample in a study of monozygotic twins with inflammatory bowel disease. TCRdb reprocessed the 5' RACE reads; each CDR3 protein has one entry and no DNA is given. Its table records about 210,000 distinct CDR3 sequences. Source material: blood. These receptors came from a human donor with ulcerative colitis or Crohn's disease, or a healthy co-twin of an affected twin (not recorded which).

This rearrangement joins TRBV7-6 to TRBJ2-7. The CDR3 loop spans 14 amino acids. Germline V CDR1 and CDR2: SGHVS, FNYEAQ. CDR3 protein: CASSFAGFGYEQYF.

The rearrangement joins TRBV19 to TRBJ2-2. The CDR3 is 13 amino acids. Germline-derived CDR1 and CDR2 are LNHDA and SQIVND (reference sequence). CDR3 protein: CASRWSNTGELFF.

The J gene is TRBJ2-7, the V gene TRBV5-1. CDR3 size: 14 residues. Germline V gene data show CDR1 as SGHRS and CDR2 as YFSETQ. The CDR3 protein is CASSSDTRRDEQYF. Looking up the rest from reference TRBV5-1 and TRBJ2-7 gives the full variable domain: KAGVTQTPRYLIKTRGQQVTLSCSPISGHRSVSWYQQTPGQGLQFLFEYFSETQRNKGNFPGRFSGRQFSNSRSEMNVSTLELGDSALYLCASSSDTRRDEQYFGPGTRLTVT.

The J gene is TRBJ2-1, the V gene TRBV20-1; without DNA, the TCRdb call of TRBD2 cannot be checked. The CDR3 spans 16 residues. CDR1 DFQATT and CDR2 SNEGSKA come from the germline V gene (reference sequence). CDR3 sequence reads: CSARRGGSGLYNEQFF.